This TCR beta chain was sequenced during a study of OX40 agonist ivuxolimab in advanced cancers. Describing the broader study: Ivuxolimab was an agonistic, fully human IgG2 monoclonal antibody directed against OX40 (CD134), a costimulatory receptor. Intravenous ivuxolimab was administered to patients every 2 weeks at six dose levels: 0.01, 0.1, 0.3, 1.5, 3 and 10 mg/kg. Of the roughly 54 patients in dose escalation, around 20 had hepatocellular carcinoma, approximately 15 had melanoma, 9 had renal cell carcinoma and 9 had head and neck cancer. In the dose-escalation cohort, 75% to 85% of patients were male, and the mean age was roughly 56 years with a range of roughly 23 to 79. Prior anti-PD-1, anti-PD-L1 or anti-CTLA-4 therapy was permitted, and checkpoint inhibitors had been received by about 44% of dose-escalation patients. Partial responses occurred in three dose-escalation patients: two with cutaneous melanoma and one with hepatocellular carcinoma. Peripheral TCRbeta sequencing aimed to test whether ivuxolimab altered TCR sequence diversity and caused clonal T-cell expansion. The paper reports the monotherapy dose-escalation portion (N of about 54 patients) of the phase I ivuxolimab trial.

Regarding this clone: The clone's antigen remains unknown. No much larger clone is present one base from it, and per-base qualities are unavailable.

Patients with autoimmune disease history or receiving systemic immunosuppression were excluded from the trial. Peripheral blood for TCR sequencing was collected from all dose cohorts at baseline, on cycle 4 day 1, and on cycle 7 day 1. Samples came from an open-label, multicenter, first-in-human phase I dose-escalation trial of ivuxolimab. Adults with locally advanced or metastatic head and neck squamous cell, hepatocellular, melanoma or renal cell carcinoma were enrolled in the trial. Before TCR sequencing, CD4+ T cells and CD8+ T cells from peripheral blood were sorted into separate populations. CDR1 MNHEY and CDR2 SMNVEV were looked up in the germline V gene (reference sequence). Its CDR3 holds 15 amino acids, cysteine through phenylalanine. Just the 45-base CDR3 DNA is kept, in frame starting at base 1. At the junction V is shortened by 2 bases and J by 0 bases; bases outside the gene matches: 4.

Genomic DNA was extracted from sorted cells for sequencing of the TCRbeta CDR3 region. The immunoSEQ Assay was used to sequence the TCRbeta CDR3 regions. TCRdb retrieved this table from immuneACCESS and kept in-frame rearrangements only. Not all clones are present; in checked studies, unresolved V genes account for under half, and no reason is known for the remainder. The sample data list 77,000 or so clones, and more than 80% of these were observed just once. Roughly 0.48% of the sample rests with the top ten. Results the study describes overall, beyond this receptor: Antigen specificity was not determined for the clonally expanded peripheral T cells. Low levels of normalized T-cell clonal expansion were also shown by some nonresponding patients. Clonal expansion of both CD4+ and CD8+ blood T cells was observed from baseline to week 6 at doses 0.1 to 3.0 mg/kg. On average, CD8+ T cells showed more expanded clones than CD4+ T cells after ivuxolimab. In the 0.1-3.0 mg/kg groups, partial responders had among the lowest normalized peripheral clonal expansion, particularly in CD8+ T cells.

The source of this sequence is an adult with an advanced solid tumor such as melanoma, head and neck, liver or kidney cancer. Recombination joined TRBV27 with TRBJ2-7, with 7 junctional bases fitting TRBD1. The sequencing here drew on CD4+ or CD8+ T cells sorted from blood, taken in a trial of the OX40 agonist ivuxolimab. The DNA sequence reads TGTGCCAGCAGTTTAGGGGCAGGGGGCTCCTACGAGCAGTACTTC. Its product reads: CASSLGAGGSYEQYF.